These 27 T cell receptor beta chains originate from one sample sequenced in a study of T-cell memory formation after mild COVID-19. TCRdb itself ran the 5' RACE reads through MiXCR, one entry per CDR3 protein. This repertoire shows about 560,000 distinct CDR3 sequences, about 20% found once; its top ten account for approximately 8.4%. Sequencing was performed on PBMCs or a T cell subset sorted from them (not recorded which). The receptors shown here come from an adult woman who had mild COVID-19 (a few samples of this study predate the infection). Cell type and time point are not known.

The chain carries TRBV3-1 and TRBJ2-3; possibly TRBD2 for D (7 bases). The CDR3 runs to 15 residues. Per the germline V gene, CDR1 is LGHDT and CDR2 is YNNKEL (reference sequence). The ends were cut back, 4 bases at V and 4 bases at J, with 15 bases in the middle. The CDR3 DNA reads TGTGCCAGCAGCCTCTCCCCGGGGGGCGCAGATACGCAGTATTTT. Its protein product is CASSLSPGGADTQYF.

This clonotype was recorded at least ten times. The V call is TRBV20-1, the J call TRBJ1-1, with D unclear. The CDR3 runs 13 residues. The germline V and J ends were trimmed by 3 bases and 3 bases, with 11 bases remaining between them. Germline V lookup: CDR1 DFQATT, CDR2 SNEGSKA (reference sequence). The CDR3, as DNA: TGCAGTGCTAGCCCCCGGGCACACACTGAAGCTTTCTTT. Amino acids: CSASPRAHTEAFF.

The chain joins TRBV12-3 or TRBV12-4 to TRBJ2-7; D perhaps matches TRBD1 (5 bases). Trimming pared 6 bases from V and 7 bases from J, leaving 13 bases between. This CDR3 comprises 12 residues. Here the CDR3 DNA reads TGTGCCAGCAGCAACCGTGGACAAGAGCAGTACTTC. Translation: CASSNRGQEQYF.

The rearrangement uses TRBV19 and TRBJ2-7, with D unresolved. Germline values: CDR1 LNHDA, CDR2 SQIVND (reference sequence). Trimming took off 5 bases at V and 4 bases at J, with 12 bases between the two ends. This CDR3 has 13 amino acids. The DNA for the CDR3 is TGTGCCAGTAGTCCGAGCTCAGATTACGAGCAGTACTTC. As protein: CASSPSSDYEQYF.

The rearrangement uses TRBV7-8 and TRBJ2-1; the match to TRBD2 covers 10 bases. CDR1 and CDR2 (germline): SGHVS, FQNEAQ. J lost 7 bases, V lost 1 base, and 4 bases had no gene match. CDR3 size: 15 residues. In DNA form, the CDR3 reads TGTGCCAGCAGCTTAGGTGCTAGCGGGGGAAATGAGCAGTTCTTC. Translating gives CASSLGASGGNEQFF. Together with reference TRBV7-8 and TRBJ2-1, the CDR3 gives the full variable domain: GAGVSQSPRYKVAKRGQDVALRCDPISGHVSLFWYQQALGQGPEFLTYFQNEAQLDKSGLPSDRFFAERPEGSVSTLKIQRTQQEDSAVYLCASSLGASGGNEQFFGPGTRLTVL.

A few counts support this clonotype. The V call is TRBV28, the J call TRBJ2-1; 7 nucleotides agree with TRBD1. Germline V gene lookup returns CDR1 MDHEN and CDR2 SYDVKM. The length of the CDR3 is 14 residues. The V gene end was trimmed by 5 bases and the J gene end by 4 bases; junction bases not matched to a gene: 5. The CDR3 sequence: CASSQDRNYNEQFF. The CDR3 region has the DNA TGTGCCAGCAGTCAGGACAGGAATTACAATGAGCAGTTCTTC.

This clonotype has a handful of counts. This chain uses TRBV20-1 with TRBJ2-3; 10 nucleotides agree with TRBD2. Germline CDR1 and CDR2: DFQATT and SNEGSKA (reference sequence). This CDR3 contains 15 residues. Trimming at V came to 6 bases and at J to 7 bases, leaving 13 bases not matched to a gene. The CDR3 sequence: CSAPGASGSHNTQYF. The DNA of the CDR3 is TGCAGTGCGCCCGGGGCTAGCGGGAGTCATAATACGCAGTATTTT.

This chain connects TRBV29-1 to TRBJ2-3; D unresolved. The CDR3 contains 12 residues. The V gene lost 6 bases and the J gene lost 2 bases, with 9 bases spanning the gap. Germline-derived CDR1 and CDR2 are SQVTM and ANQGSEA. The CDR3 coding sequence is TGCAGCGTCGGACGAGACACAGATACGCAGTATTTT. It encodes CSVGRDTDTQYF.

The rearrangement joins TRBV27 to TRBJ2-1, with D uncertain. Trimming removed 4 bases from V and 6 bases from J, with 13 bases in between. The CDR3 consists of 14 residues. The germline CDR1 and CDR2 sequences are MNHEY and SMNVEV (reference sequence). The CDR3 sequence: CASSWVPGSNEQFF. The CDR3 DNA reads as TGTGCCAGCAGTTGGGTCCCAGGTTCCAATGAGCAGTTCTTC.

This rearrangement joins TRBV7-3 to TRBJ2-7, with D tentatively TRBD2 (6 bases). This CDR3 has 14 residues. Trimming pared 5 bases from V and 2 bases from J, leaving 13 bases between. From germline, CDR1 is SGHTA and CDR2 FQGTGA. The CDR3 DNA reads TGTGCCAGCAGCCCAGGAGGGAGACCCTACGAGCAGTACTTC. Translating it yields CASSPGGRPYEQYF.

This chain links TRBV20-1 with TRBJ1-1; possibly TRBD1 for D (6 bases). V dropped 6 bases and J dropped 0 bases, with 23 bases sitting between them. This CDR3 has 17 residues. From germline, CDR1 is DFQATT and CDR2 SNEGSKA (reference sequence). CDR3 residues: CSAPAAGAFRMNTEAFF. The CDR3 region has the DNA TGCAGTGCCCCAGCCGCGGGGGCGTTCCGCATGAACACTGAAGCTTTCTTT.

This clonotype occurred many times. Here the CDR3 reads CASSIFGEQYF. The CDR3 region has the DNA TGTGCCAGTAGTATTTTCGGCGAGCAGTACTTC. The chain links TRBV19 to TRBJ2-7; D gene uncertain. V was cut by 3 bases and J by 6 bases, with 6 bases left in between. This CDR3 comprises 11 residues. CDR1 and CDR2 (germline): LNHDA, SQIVND (reference sequence).

The CDR3 bases are TGTGCCAGCAGTACCCTTTTCGGGAGGACTAGCACAGATACGCAGTATTTT. Translated: CASSTLFGRTSTDTQYF. V gene TRBV12-3 or TRBV12-4 combines with J gene TRBJ2-3; TRBD2 matches at 7 bases. CDR3 length equals 17 residues. The V and J ends lost 5 bases and 0 bases, in that order; junction bases with no gene match: 11.

This clonotype came up a few times. V gene TRBV11-1 combines with J gene TRBJ2-2, with D perhaps TRBD1 (6 bases). This CDR3 region has 17 residues. Germline lookup yields CDR1 SGHAT and CDR2 FQDESV (reference sequence). Deletions cut 0 bases from V and 6 bases from J, with 17 bases between. The CDR3 coding sequence is TGTGCCAGCAGCTTAGCCACAGGGACGTGGGGTGCCGGGGAGCTGTTTTTT. Residues: CASSLATGTWGAGELFF.

The chain carries TRBV5-1 and TRBJ2-3; 11 bases fit TRBD2. This CDR3 comprises 16 residues. The V gene's germline CDR1 is SGHRS and CDR2 YFSETQ. The J segment lost 4 bases and the V segment lost 4 bases, leaving 8 bases of the junction unmatched. In DNA form, the CDR3 reads TGCGCCAGCAGCATTGGGACTAGCGGTCTCGCAGATACGCAGTATTTT. It specifies CASSIGTSGLADTQYF.

This clonotype was seen a few times. V and J are TRBV7-3 and TRBJ1-2, with 7 positions matching TRBD1. There are 16 residues in the CDR3. The germline gives CDR1 SGHTA, CDR2 FQGTGA. V was clipped by 5 bases and J by 1 base; unmatched bases: 10. The chain's CDR3 is CASSKSGTALNYGYTF. The CDR3, as DNA: TGTGCCAGCAGCAAATCAGGGACAGCCCTTAACTATGGCTACACCTTC.

A few counts support this clonotype. The chain couples TRBV7-9 to TRBJ2-5; D is perhaps TRBD1 (6 bases). Germline V gives CDR1 SEHNR, CDR2 FQNEAQ (reference sequence). With 3 bases removed from V and 2 bases from J, the gap between germline ends came to 16 bases. The CDR3 covers 16 residues. The CDR3 reads CASSFTRDTIQETQYF. CDR3 in DNA: TGTGCCAGCAGCTTCACCCGGGACACGATTCAAGAGACCCAGTACTTC.

This clonotype was seen more than once but under ten times. V gene TRBV27 combines with J gene TRBJ2-5; D is possibly TRBD1 (5 bases). The CDR3 contains 13 residues. With 6 bases removed from V and 2 bases from J, the gap between germline ends came to 10 bases. Per the germline V gene, CDR1 is MNHEY and CDR2 is SMNVEV (reference sequence). This CDR3 reads CASRRQSQETQYF. The CDR3 bases are TGTGCCAGCAGACGACAGTCACAAGAGACCCAGTACTTC.

The chain is built from TRBV6-2 or TRBV6-3 and TRBJ1-1; D unclear. The germline V gene encodes CDR1 MNHEY and CDR2 SVGEGT. V lost 3 bases to trimming and J lost 1 base, with 12 bases between them. The CDR3 is made up of 15 amino acids. The CDR3 DNA follows: TGTGCCAGCAGTTATGCCTCGGCAGGGAACACTGAAGCTTTCTTT. Protein: CASSYASAGNTEAFF.

This chain uses TRBV2 with TRBJ2-1, with D perhaps matching TRBD1 (6 bases). From germline, CDR1 is SNHLY and CDR2 FYNNEI. Trimming removed 6 bases from V and 10 bases from J, with 13 bases in between. CDR3 size: 12 residues. The CDR3 DNA reads as TGTGCCAGCAGCAGGGGACAATGGGAGCAGTTCTTC. Encoded protein: CASSRGQWEQFF.

This clonotype turned up a few times. This sequence joins TRBV7-2 and TRBJ2-7, with 7 bases fitting TRBD2. The ends lost 2 bases at V and 6 bases at J; junction bases unmatched: 7. The CDR3 loop spans 14 amino acids. Germline V gives CDR1 SGHTA, CDR2 FQGNSA. As DNA, the CDR3 is TGTGCCAGCAGCTTACGGGGGGTTAACACCGAGCAGTACTTC. Its protein product is CASSLRGVNTEQYF. The full variable domain, in which reference TRBV7-2 and TRBJ2-7 provide the parts outside the CDR3, is GAGVSQSPSNKVTEKGKDVELRCDPISGHTALYWYRQSLGQGLEFLIYFQGNSAPDKSGLPSDRFSAERTGGSVSTLTIQRTQQEDSAVYLCASSLRGVNTEQYFGPGTRLTVT.

This sequence joins TRBV25-1 and TRBJ1-1; the D gene is possibly TRBD1 (5 bases). Between the trimmed V and J ends, which lost 7 bases and 8 bases, there was a span of 14 bases. The CDR3 runs 12 residues. CDR1 is MGHDK, CDR2 SYGVNS, per germline. The CDR3 nucleotides read TGTGCCAGCACCAGAGGGAACAGGGAAGCTTTCTTT. Amino acid sequence: CASTRGNREAFF.

At least ten counts were recorded for this clonotype. The CDR3 DNA reads TGTGCCAGCAGCCTAATACAAGAGACCCAGTACTTC. Translated: CASSLIQETQYF. This chain connects TRBV7-8 to TRBJ2-5, with D unclear. Germline V CDR1 and CDR2: SGHVS, FQNEAQ. The CDR3 spans 12 residues. Trimming removed 5 bases from V and 2 bases from J, with 6 bases in between. Looking up the rest from reference TRBV7-8 and TRBJ2-5 gives the full variable domain: GAGVSQSPRYKVAKRGQDVALRCDPISGHVSLFWYQQALGQGPEFLTYFQNEAQLDKSGLPSDRFFAERPEGSVSTLKIQRTQQEDSAVYLCASSLIQETQYFGPGTRLLVL.

The sample holds one count of this clonotype. The chain's CDR3 is CASRWQGGTEAFF. The CDR3 DNA is TGTGCCAGTAGGTGGCAGGGGGGCACTGAAGCTTTCTTT. The V call is TRBV19, the J call TRBJ1-1; 7 bases match TRBD1. The CDR3 covers 13 residues. V lost 6 bases and J lost 4; bases outside the gene matches: 5. Germline-derived CDR1 and CDR2 are LNHDA and SQIVND (reference sequence).

The chain couples TRBV7-2 to TRBJ1-2, with D maybe TRBD1 (5 bases). V lost 1 base and J lost 6, with 15 bases in between. Per the germline V gene, CDR1 is SGHTA and CDR2 is FQGNSA. The length of the CDR3 is 15 residues. The CDR3 loop reads CASSLGGQGGHGYTF. CDR3 DNA sequence: TGTGCCAGCAGCTTAGGAGGGCAGGGAGGGCATGGCTACACCTTC.

The rearrangement joins TRBV30 to TRBJ2-1; the D is unclear. Germline V gene sequence: CDR1 GTSNPN, CDR2 SVGIG (reference sequence). V lost 1 base and J lost 9, with 10 bases in between. The CDR3 is 12 residues long. This CDR3 is CAWSAGEIEQFF. In DNA form, the CDR3 reads TGTGCCTGGAGTGCGGGTGAAATTGAGCAGTTCTTC.

The chain uses TRBV6-2 or TRBV6-3 and TRBJ2-4; 8 nucleotides agree with TRBD2. The CDR3 loop spans 17 amino acids. Germline assignment: CDR1 MNHEY and CDR2 SVGEGT. The J segment lost 1 base and the V segment lost 2 bases, leaving 7 bases of the junction unmatched. The CDR3: CASSYPNSGIAKNIQYF. CDR3 bases: TGTGCCAGCAGTTACCCGAATAGCGGGATTGCCAAAAACATTCAGTACTTC.